These 13 T cell receptor beta chains were sequenced from one sample in a study of T cells in Graves' hyperthyroidism and ophthalmopathy. Researchers amplified the TCR beta CDR3 regions from RNA transcripts. The HTBI primer set was used in a first-round RT-PCR of the TCR CDR3. TCRdb analysed the multiplex PCR reads with MiXCR anew, one entry per CDR3 protein. The sample carries about 350,000 distinct CDR3 sequences, approximately 15% recorded once. The sequencing input was blood. The source is a young woman with Graves' hyperthyroidism.

This clonotype has ten or more counts. The chain joins TRBV28 to TRBJ2-1; TRBD1 matches at 8 bases. Germline V lookup: CDR1 MDHEN, CDR2 SYDVKM. The trim removed 6 bases at V and 8 bases at J, leaving 12 bases unmatched. CDR3 size: 15 residues. CDR3 DNA sequence: TGTGCCAGCAGACCCATGGACAGGGTGAGGGATGAGCAGTTCTTC. Protein: CASRPMDRVRDEQFF.

This clonotype appeared a few times. This chain links TRBV7-9 with TRBJ1-4, with a tentative D call TRBD1 (5 bases). The CDR3 has 16 amino acids. Germline V gene lookup returns CDR1 SEHNR and CDR2 FQNEAQ (reference sequence). V shed 1 base and J shed 0 bases, with 9 bases lying between them. Written as DNA, the CDR3 is TGTGCCAGCAGCTTAGTCGGGGACGCAACTAATGAAAAACTGTTTTTT. Amino acid sequence: CASSLVGDATNEKLFF.

The rearrangement joins TRBV7-3 to TRBJ2-2; D unclear. The V gene's germline CDR1 is SGHTA and CDR2 FQGTGA. The V and J ends lost 0 bases and 5 bases respectively, with 10 bases between them. There are 15 residues in the CDR3. CDR3 DNA: TGTGCCAGCAGCTTAACTTCGTCCGCTACCGGGGAGCTGTTTTTT. Its protein is CASSLTSSATGELFF.

This clonotype was seen ten or more times. This chain joins TRBV7-2 and TRBJ2-3; no clear D gene. Germline assignment: CDR1 SGHTA and CDR2 FQGNSA. The V and J ends lost 5 bases and 1 base respectively, with 10 bases between them. The CDR3 sequence is 14 residues long. Written as DNA, the CDR3 is TGTGCCAGCAGCGACGGAAGCCGCACAGATACGCAGTATTTT. This encodes CASSDGSRTDTQYF.

The chain employs TRBV29-1 and TRBJ2-3; a weak D match, TRBD2 (7 bases). Trimming took 5 bases from V and 9 from J, leaving 15 bases between them. This CDR3 is 12 amino acids long. Germline lookup yields CDR1 SQVTM and CDR2 ANQGSEA. The CDR3 DNA sequence: TGCAGCGTTCTAAGGGGGGGTGAGACGCAGTATTTT. Its protein product is CSVLRGGETQYF.

This clonotype was seen ten or more times. The genes are TRBV7-2 and TRBJ2-7; D is unclear. V was shortened by 5 bases and J by 1 base, with 15 bases between the two germline ends. Germline V CDR1 and CDR2: SGHTA, FQGNSA. There are 15 residues in the CDR3. CDR3 sequence reads: CASSKTAQISYEQYF. The CDR3 nucleotides read TGTGCCAGCAGCAAAACAGCTCAGATTTCCTACGAGCAGTACTTC.

This clonotype was counted a few times. The rearrangement uses TRBV27 and TRBJ2-5, with a tentative D call TRBD1 (6 bases). This CDR3 is built from 17 residues. The germline gives CDR1 MNHEY, CDR2 SMNVEV (reference sequence). V lost 6 bases, J lost 1 base, and 21 bases lay in between. CDR3 coding DNA: TGTGCCAGCAGCCCTACCTCGCACAGGGAGATCCAAGAGACCCAGTACTTC. It yields the protein CASSPTSHREIQETQYF.

Note on this clonotype: It may be a read error: a sequence one base away is much more abundant. CDR3 in amino acids: CASRPPAGRRQPQHF. The CDR3 DNA sequence: TGTGCCAGCAGACCTCCCGCGGGACGCAGACAGCCCCAGCATTTT. The chain uses TRBV28 and TRBJ1-5, with D perhaps matching TRBD1 (5 bases). This CDR3 is built from 15 residues. Trimming removed 6 bases at V and 7 bases at J, with 19 bases between. Germline V gives CDR1 MDHEN, CDR2 SYDVKM.

The chain joins TRBV6-1 to TRBJ2-5; either TRBD1 or TRBD2 may fit D (6 bases each). V lost 6 bases, J lost 4 bases, and 18 bases lay in between. Looked up from germline, CDR1 is MNHNS and CDR2 is SASEGT. This CDR3 contains 15 residues. The DNA of the CDR3 is TGTGCCAGCAGGCCCCGGAGGGGGATAGGAGAGACCCAGTACTTC. Translation gives CASRPRRGIGETQYF.

This clonotype was seen only a few times. In nucleotides, the CDR3 is TGTGCCAGTAGAACCTCAGGGAAAGCCTACGAGCAGTACTTC. Translating it yields CASRTSGKAYEQYF. This chain uses TRBV19 with TRBJ2-7; a possible D gene is TRBD1 (5 bases). Trimming shortened V by 6 bases and J by 2 bases, and 14 bases separated the two germline ends. This CDR3 region has 14 residues. From germline, CDR1 is LNHDA and CDR2 SQIVND (reference sequence).

This clonotype was observed at least ten times. This chain joins TRBV7-3 and TRBJ2-1, with D uncertain. This CDR3 has 12 amino acids. Germline V gene sequence: CDR1 SGHTA, CDR2 FQGTGA. The germline V and J ends were trimmed by 3 bases and 9 bases, with 9 bases remaining between them. The CDR3 bases are TGTGCCAGCAGCTTCGTCTTAAGTGAGCAGTTCTTC. It specifies CASSFVLSEQFF.

V is TRBV5-1 and J is TRBJ2-7, with TRBD1 identical over 9 bases. Trimming took 4 bases from V and 2 from J; bases not matched to a gene: 7. CDR1 and CDR2 from the germline V gene are SGHRS and YFSETQ. This CDR3 has 15 amino acids. This CDR3 is CASSLQGAHPYEQYF. CDR3 bases: TGCGCCAGCAGCCTACAGGGGGCCCACCCCTACGAGCAGTACTTC. Supplemented by reference TRBV5-1 and TRBJ2-7, the full variable domain reads KAGVTQTPRYLIKTRGQQVTLSCSPISGHRSVSWYQQTPGQGLQFLFEYFSETQRNKGNFPGRFSGRQFSNSRSEMNVSTLELGDSALYLCASSLQGAHPYEQYFGPGTRLTVT.

The V gene is TRBV19, the J gene TRBJ2-2; D may be TRBD1 or TRBD2 (5 bases each). The CDR3 is 15 residues long. The ends were cut back, 10 bases at V and 0 bases at J, with 15 bases in the middle. The V gene's germline CDR1 is LNHDA and CDR2 SQIVND (reference sequence). The CDR3 DNA reads TGTGCCACTGGGACCGAAGCAACGAACACCGGGGAGCTGTTTTTT. It is translated as CATGTEATNTGELFF.